The 19 T cell receptor beta chains below come from one sample, sequenced in a study of regulatory T cells in long-lasting Graves disease. Time point given: persistent/refractory GD, antithyroid drugs over 5 years with positive TRAb. Construction of the TCR library relied on RNA isolated from PBMCs. According to the study, TCR beta libraries were built with iRepertoire HTBI primers and CDR3-region Arm-PCR. TCRdb passed the multiplex PCR reads through MiXCR, listing each CDR3 protein once. The data show over 650,000 distinct CDR3 sequences, with around 30% seen just once and around 42% held by the top ten. The source was peripheral blood mononuclear cells (PBMCs), collected when the disease was refractory, from a patient treated with antithyroid drugs. The receptor set was obtained from a female donor with Graves disease.

This clonotype was seen a single time. The rearrangement joins TRBV29-1 to TRBJ2-2, with D possibly TRBD1 on 6 matching bases. From germline, CDR1 is SQVTM and CDR2 ANQGSEA. V was shortened by 7 bases and J by 1 base, with 16 bases between the two germline ends. This CDR3 contains 15 residues. The CDR3 here is CSGTQGIGNTGELFF. In nucleotides, the CDR3 is TGCAGCGGAACACAGGGAATCGGGAACACCGGGGAGCTGTTTTTT.

The chain employs TRBV6-5 and TRBJ1-2, with 8 bases matching TRBD1. This CDR3 comprises 15 residues. Germline V gene lookup returns CDR1 MNHEY and CDR2 SVGAGI. Unmatched junction bases numbered 7, after V lost 2 bases and J lost 5 bases. CDR3 bases: TGTGCCAGCAGTTACAGGCCGACAGGGGTATATGGCTACACCTTC. The encoded protein is CASSYRPTGVYGYTF.

The chain employs TRBV18 and TRBJ1-4; D remains ambiguous. CDR1 and CDR2 from the germline V gene are KGHSH and LQKENI. Between the trimmed V and J ends, which lost 3 bases and 10 bases, there was a span of 15 bases. The CDR3 sequence is 14 residues long. CDR3 DNA: TGTGCCAGCTCACCGGCAGACCTTGCTGGAAAACTGTTTTTT. Translation gives CASSPADLAGKLFF.

Comments on this clonotype: A junction boundary mismatches the germline segment, possibly from a read error. V usage is TRBV3-1 and J usage is TRBJ2-7; D possibly corresponds to TRBD1 (7 bases). Germline-derived CDR1 and CDR2 are LGHDT and YNNKEL (reference sequence). This CDR3 spans 12 amino acids. The CDR3 loop is CASSQVAGQYDF. The CDR3 DNA follows: TGTGCCAGCAGCCAGGTGGCGGGACAGTACGACTTC.

This clonotype was recorded a few times. This chain uses TRBV7-9 with TRBJ1-1, with 9 positions matching TRBD1. From germline, CDR1 is SEHNR and CDR2 FQNEAQ (reference sequence). The CDR3 has 15 residues. Trimming cost V 4 bases and J 3 bases; bases outside gene matches: 6. DNA for the CDR3: TGTGCCAGCAGCTACTTGACAGGGGGATACACTGAAGCTTTCTTT. Translation: CASSYLTGGYTEAFF.

In this sample, this clonotype turned up a few times. The chain is built from TRBV20-1 and TRBJ1-5, with D unclear. Germline V gene sequence: CDR1 DFQATT, CDR2 SNEGSKA (reference sequence). This CDR3 has 14 residues. Trimming removed 2 bases from V and 0 bases from J, with 8 bases in between. The CDR3 DNA follows: TGCAGTGCTAGAAGCGAATATAGCAATCAGCCCCAGCATTTT. This sequence encodes CSARSEYSNQPQHF.

This clonotype was seen repeatedly, ten times or more. The chain combines TRBV12-3 or TRBV12-4 with TRBJ1-5, with D tentatively TRBD1 (5 bases). The CDR3 consists of 15 residues. V was shortened by 1 base and J by 1 base, with 8 bases between the two germline ends. DNA of the CDR3: TGTGCCAGCAGTTTAGAAGGGGTAAGCAATCAGCCCCAGCATTTT. Translation: CASSLEGVSNQPQHF.

The chain uses TRBV11-2 and TRBJ1-2; tentative D call: TRBD1 (6 bases). CDR3 length equals 17 residues. The V end lost 0 bases, the J end lost 2 bases, and 16 bases lay between the germline ends. CDR1 and CDR2 from the germline V gene are SGHAT and FQNNGV. For the CDR3, the DNA is TGTGCCAGCAGCTTAGATCAAAGGTTCGGACAGAACTATGGCTACACCTTC. Translating gives CASSLDQRFGQNYGYTF.

A few counts support this clonotype. Here the CDR3 DNA reads TGTGCCATCAGTGATCAGGGAGAAGCATATGGCTACACCTTC. Amino acids: CAISDQGEAYGYTF. This rearrangement joins TRBV10-3 to TRBJ1-2, with D perhaps matching TRBD1 (5 bases). Germline V lookup: CDR1 ENHRY, CDR2 SYGVKD. V lost 3 bases to trimming and J lost 5 bases, with 13 bases between them. This CDR3 comprises 14 residues.

The chain carries TRBV20-1 and TRBJ2-1, with TRBD2 matching over 14 bases. Trimming took 0 bases from V and 9 from J; bases not matched to a gene: 10. Germline V gene data show CDR1 as DFQATT and CDR2 as SNEGSKA (reference sequence). The CDR3 consists of 17 residues. The CDR3 region has the DNA TGCAGTGCTAGAGATCTAGGGGGACTAGCGGGAGTGGGTGAGCAGTTCTTC. This encodes CSARDLGGLAGVGEQFF.

This clonotype showed up just a few times. J is TRBJ2-7 and V is TRBV27; 9 bases line up with TRBD2. The V gene end was trimmed by 7 bases and the J gene end by 2 bases; junction bases not matched to a gene: 9. From germline, CDR1 is MNHEY and CDR2 SMNVEV (reference sequence). The CDR3 loop spans 15 amino acids. The CDR3 protein is CASNQRAGGAYEQYF. Written as DNA, the CDR3 is TGTGCCAGCAACCAAAGGGCGGGAGGGGCCTACGAGCAGTACTTC.

There are a few counts of this clonotype. This chain joins TRBV18 and TRBJ2-2; either TRBD1 or TRBD2 may supply D (5 bases each). Germline CDR1 reads KGHSH; CDR2 reads LQKENI. V dropped 4 bases and J dropped 3 bases, with 9 bases sitting between them. This CDR3 is 14 amino acids long. The CDR3 sequence is CASSRDQYTGELFF. The CDR3, as DNA: TGTGCCAGCTCACGGGACCAATACACCGGGGAGCTGTTTTTT.

This clonotype was counted many times. The V gene is TRBV29-1, the J gene TRBJ1-2, with a weak D call TRBD1 (6 bases). The CDR3 spans 11 residues. V dropped 4 bases and J dropped 6 bases, with 9 bases sitting between them. Germline V gives CDR1 SQVTM, CDR2 ANQGSEA. The CDR3 here is CSVAEGDGYTF. In DNA, the CDR3 is TGCAGCGTTGCTGAGGGGGATGGCTACACCTTC.

This chain joins TRBV18 and TRBJ2-7; the D gene is possibly TRBD2 (5 bases). The CDR3 has 14 residues. Trimming removed 2 bases at V and 0 bases at J, with 8 bases between. CDR1 is KGHSH, CDR2 LQKENI, per germline. This chain's CDR3 is CASSPTTTSYEQYF. DNA of the CDR3: TGTGCCAGCTCACCAACGACTACCTCCTACGAGCAGTACTTC. The complete variable domain, with remaining parts taken from reference TRBV18 and TRBJ2-7, reads NAGVMQNPRHLVRRRGQEARLRCSPMKGHSHVYWYRQLPEEGLKFMVYLQKENIIDESGMPKERFSAEFPKEGPSILRIQQVVRGDSAAYFCASSPTTTSYEQYFGPGTRLTVT.

The chain has TRBV20-1 and TRBJ1-1, with 8 bases identical to TRBD1. Germline V gene sequence: CDR1 DFQATT, CDR2 SNEGSKA (reference sequence). The CDR3 has 13 residues. V lost 6 bases and J lost 2; bases outside the gene matches: 5. CDR3 coding DNA: TGCAGTGCCACGACAGGGGTTAACACTGAAGCTTTCTTT. The encoded protein is CSATTGVNTEAFF.

This clonotype was detected many times. The rearrangement joins TRBV12-3 or TRBV12-4 to TRBJ2-2; possible D gene TRBD2, 5 bases. CDR3 length: 15 amino acids. V lost 7 bases, J lost 4 bases, and 16 bases lay in between. The DNA of the CDR3 is TGTGCCAGCACCCTGAGCGGCTTCTTCACCGGGGAGCTGTTTTTT. This codes for CASTLSGFFTGELFF.

In its sample, this clonotype was seen once. CDR3 DNA sequence: TGTGCCAGCAGCCCCGGGACAGGCTGGGGTAATGAGCAGTTCTTC. It is translated as CASSPGTGWGNEQFF. The chain joins TRBV6-1 to TRBJ2-1; 8 nucleotides match TRBD1. CDR3 length: 15 amino acids. J was trimmed by 7 bases and V by 6 bases; bases with no gene match: 11. Germline CDR1 MNHNS, CDR2 SASEGT.

This clonotype came up many times. The chain combines TRBV28 with TRBJ1-1; 7 bases align to TRBD1. The junction had 10 bases not matched to a gene; V was cut back by 6 bases and J by 0 bases. Germline CDR1 MDHEN, CDR2 SYDVKM. The CDR3 sequence is 16 residues long. CDR3 in DNA: TGTGCCAGCAGCCCTCAGGGGGGGATCATGAACACTGAAGCTTTCTTT. Amino acid sequence: CASSPQGGIMNTEAFF.

V usage is TRBV6-1 and J usage is TRBJ1-1, with a tentative D call TRBD1 (5 bases). CDR3 length: 15 residues. The ends were cut back, 6 bases at V and 1 base at J, with 15 bases in the middle. Germline loops: CDR1 MNHNS, CDR2 SASEGT. CDR3 region: CASSSNTRANTEAFF. CDR3 DNA: TGTGCCAGCAGCTCTAACACCAGGGCGAACACTGAAGCTTTCTTT.